Presented here are 26 T cell receptor beta chains from one specimen sequenced in a study of T cells after yellow fever vaccination. TCRdb redid the calling of the 5' RACE reads with MiXCR, one entry per CDR3 protein. The sample includes about 25,000 distinct CDR3 sequences, approximately 3.5% seen only once; the top ten take 0.98%. This specimen consisted of PBMCs, either bulk or a sorted T-cell subset (CD4+, CD8+, memory, or dextramer-sorted; not recorded which), obtained more than 40 days after the first yellow fever vaccination. The receptors come from a young man who received the YFV17D yellow fever vaccine.

This clonotype was counted many times. The CDR3 spells CASSLAVSLSNQPQHF. CDR3 in DNA: TGTGCCAGCAGCTTAGCAGTGTCTCTAAGCAATCAGCCCCAGCATTTT. V is TRBV7-2 and J is TRBJ1-5, with D uncertain. Per the germline V gene, CDR1 is SGHTA and CDR2 is FQGNSA. The V and J ends lost 0 bases and 1 base respectively, with 10 bases between them. This CDR3 spans 16 amino acids.

Ten or more counts support this clonotype. This rearrangement joins TRBV19 to TRBJ1-1; D uncertain. The CDR3 consists of 13 residues. The germline CDR1 and CDR2 sequences are LNHDA and SQIVND (reference sequence). Trimming took off 3 bases at V and 4 bases at J, with 9 bases between the two ends. The CDR3 loop reads CASSIVGGTEAFF. Here the CDR3 DNA reads TGTGCCAGTAGTATTGTGGGTGGCACTGAAGCTTTCTTT.

This clonotype was observed at least ten times. The chain joins TRBV5-1 to TRBJ2-3; D call uncertain. The V gene lost 4 bases and the J gene lost 5 bases, with 20 bases spanning the gap. The CDR3 has 16 residues. Looked up from germline, CDR1 is SGHRS and CDR2 is YFSETQ. CDR3 in DNA: TGCGCCAGCAGCATTGACGGCCCCATGGCCGGAGATACGCAGTATTTT. Translation gives CASSIDGPMAGDTQYF.

This clonotype was seen many times. This chain uses TRBV12-3 or TRBV12-4 with TRBJ1-2, with a tentative D call TRBD1 (6 bases). The ends were cut back, 6 bases at V and 4 bases at J, with 12 bases in the middle. The CDR3 runs to 13 residues. The CDR3 DNA reads TGTGCCAGCAGCGAGGACAGCGTCTATGGCTACACCTTC. It translates to CASSEDSVYGYTF.

This clonotype was seen ten or more times. This rearrangement joins TRBV6-5 to TRBJ1-3; D is unclear. The CDR3 is 16 amino acids. Trimming stripped 0 bases from V and 2 bases from J, with 11 bases between. CDR1 is MNHEY, CDR2 SVGAGI, per germline. The CDR3 loop is CASSYSAARAGNTIYF. CDR3 DNA: TGTGCCAGCAGTTACTCCGCGGCCCGCGCTGGAAACACCATATATTTT.

There are many counts of this clonotype. The chain is built from TRBV7-9 and TRBJ1-4; D might be TRBD1 (5 bases). Germline lookup yields CDR1 SEHNR and CDR2 FQNEAQ (reference sequence). The V gene lost 5 bases and the J gene lost 8 bases, with 12 bases spanning the gap. CDR3 length: 13 amino acids. In nucleotides, the CDR3 is TGTGCCAGCAGCCCCCGGGGGGTGGAAAAACTGTTTTTT. It codes for CASSPRGVEKLFF.

This clonotype was seen at least ten times. The genes are TRBV11-1 and TRBJ2-5, with a possible D match to TRBD1 (6 bases). Germline CDR1 is SGHAT and CDR2 is FQDESV (reference sequence). Deletions cut 4 bases from V and 2 bases from J, with 8 bases between. The CDR3 length is 13 residues. The CDR3 DNA follows: TGTGCCAGCAGCTACAGGGTTCAAGAGACCCAGTACTTC. It encodes CASSYRVQETQYF.

This clonotype has a count of ten or more. V gene TRBV5-1 combines with J gene TRBJ2-3; D might be TRBD1 or TRBD2, each matching 5 bases. The CDR3 totals 15 residues. Per germline, CDR1 SGHRS and CDR2 YFSETQ. Trimming cost V 6 bases and J 3 bases, with 17 bases left between them. The CDR3 sequence: CASTLGASETDTQYF. CDR3 DNA: TGCGCCAGCACCCTCGGGGCGTCCGAAACAGATACGCAGTATTTT.

This clonotype was observed many times. The chain is built from TRBV5-6 and TRBJ2-1, with 10 bases matching TRBD1. V gave up 4 bases and J gave up 3 bases; unmatched junction bases: 4. Germline assignment: CDR1 SGHDT and CDR2 YYEEEE. The CDR3 length is 15 residues. CDR3 region: CASSIRDRGYNEQFF. DNA for the CDR3: TGTGCCAGCAGCATCCGGGACAGGGGCTACAATGAGCAGTTCTTC.

This clonotype is medium-sized by share. The gene calls are TRBV2 and TRBJ2-3; possibly TRBD1 or TRBD2 for D (5 bases each). Between the trimmed V and J ends, which lost 3 bases and 4 bases, there was a span of 11 bases. This CDR3 is built from 14 residues. The germline CDR1 and CDR2 sequences are SNHLY and FYNNEI. CDR3 DNA sequence: TGTGCCAGCAGTGAGAGGGGCCACGCAGATACGCAGTATTTT. Residues: CASSERGHADTQYF.

There are many counts of this clonotype. J is TRBJ2-2 and V is TRBV12-3 or TRBV12-4; no firm D call. With 6 bases removed from V and 0 bases from J, the gap between germline ends came to 11 bases. The CDR3 runs 15 residues. This CDR3 reads CASRLGSANTGELFF. The DNA of the CDR3 is TGTGCCAGCAGGTTGGGGTCTGCGAACACCGGGGAGCTGTTTTTT.

The table lists this clonotype with many counts. The chain has TRBV5-4 and TRBJ2-1, with TRBD2 matching over 13 bases. V shed 4 bases and J 12 bases; nucleotides not matched to a gene: 10. The germline CDR1 and CDR2 sequences are SGHNT and YYREEE (reference sequence). The CDR3 is made up of 15 amino acids. CDR3 sequence reads: CASSVAGTSGEGQFF. The CDR3 DNA follows: TGTGCCAGCAGCGTGGCCGGGACTAGCGGGGAAGGGCAGTTCTTC.

This clonotype was recorded at least ten times. This chain links TRBV6-1 with TRBJ2-1, with TRBD1 matching over 10 bases. Germline CDR1 reads MNHNS; CDR2 reads SASEGT. This CDR3 comprises 16 residues. V lost 3 bases and J lost 5; bases outside the gene matches: 7. The DNA for the CDR3 is TGTGCCAGCAGTGAGGATCGGGACAGGGGCAACAATGAGCAGTTCTTC. Translating gives CASSEDRDRGNNEQFF.

This clonotype was seen many times. The V gene is TRBV15, the J gene TRBJ2-7; 7 bases map to TRBD1. V gave up 1 base and J gave up 2 bases; unmatched junction bases: 5. CDR1 and CDR2 (germline): LNHNV, YYDKDF (reference sequence). The CDR3 extends over 15 amino acids. The DNA for the CDR3 is TGTGCCACCAGCAGAGGAACAGGGGCCGCCTACGAGCAGTACTTC. It specifies CATSRGTGAAYEQYF.

This clonotype was seen at least ten times. V gene TRBV20-1 combines with J gene TRBJ2-1; weak D call: TRBD2 (5 bases). V lost 2 bases to trimming and J lost 4 bases, with 9 bases between them. CDR1 and CDR2 from the germline V gene are DFQATT and SNEGSKA (reference sequence). The CDR3 runs to 13 residues. The CDR3 sequence: CSARSRVYNEQFF. CDR3 DNA: TGCAGTGCTAGATCGCGGGTGTACAATGAGCAGTTCTTC.

This clonotype was counted at least ten times. The chain couples TRBV5-1 to TRBJ2-2; 7 bases align to TRBD1. The CDR3 covers 15 residues. V gave up 6 bases and J gave up 4 bases; unmatched junction bases: 9. From germline, CDR1 is SGHRS and CDR2 YFSETQ. The CDR3 region is CASMKFQGVTGELFF. The CDR3 region has the DNA TGCGCCAGCATGAAGTTCCAGGGGGTCACCGGGGAGCTGTTTTTT.

This clonotype was detected ten times or more. This sequence joins TRBV9 and TRBJ1-1; 7 bases are shared with TRBD1. The CDR3 has 16 residues. Germline values: CDR1 SGDLS, CDR2 YYNGEE. V dropped 3 bases and J dropped 2; count of bases not matched to a gene: 10. CDR3 sequence reads: CASSGGGGVVNTEAFF. In nucleotides, the CDR3 is TGTGCCAGCAGCGGAGGAGGGGGCGTTGTTAACACTGAAGCTTTCTTT.

This clonotype was seen ten or more times. The chain is built from TRBV10-3 and TRBJ2-5, with 7 bases identical to TRBD2. The J segment lost 3 bases and the V segment lost 6 bases, leaving 4 bases of the junction unmatched. From germline, CDR1 is ENHRY and CDR2 SYGVKD. The CDR3 consists of 13 residues. The CDR3 loop is CAIRWEGKETQYF. The CDR3 bases are TGTGCCATCAGATGGGAGGGAAAAGAGACCCAGTACTTC.

There are many counts of this clonotype. The V call is TRBV6-2 or TRBV6-3, the J call TRBJ2-3; D possibly corresponds to TRBD1 (6 bases). From germline, CDR1 is MNHEY and CDR2 SVGEGT. Trimming shortened V by 6 bases and J by 4 bases, and 14 bases separated the two germline ends. CDR3 length equals 14 residues. CDR3 amino acids: CASRYTGFADTQYF. The CDR3 DNA reads as TGTGCCAGCAGGTATACAGGGTTTGCAGATACGCAGTATTTT.

The chain links TRBV5-6 to TRBJ1-2; tentative D call: TRBD1 (5 bases). Looked up from germline, CDR1 is SGHDT and CDR2 is YYEEEE. CDR3 length equals 16 residues. V lost 2 bases and J lost 4, with 18 bases in between. The CDR3 DNA is TGTGCCAGCAGCTTCCTCACAGGTGCCTATTCCTATGGCTACACCTTC. It yields the protein CASSFLTGAYSYGYTF.

This clonotype has a count of ten or more. The chain joins TRBV20-1 to TRBJ2-1, with D uncertain. This CDR3 region has 14 residues. Germline CDR1 is DFQATT and CDR2 is SNEGSKA (reference sequence). Trimming pared 0 bases from V and 3 bases from J, leaving 9 bases between. The CDR3 DNA reads TGCAGTGCTAGAGATACAGTCAACTACAATGAGCAGTTCTTC. Translating gives CSARDTVNYNEQFF.

This clonotype was seen ten or more times. This rearrangement joins TRBV7-9 to TRBJ2-4, with 11 bases identical to TRBD2. CDR3 size: 18 residues. Germline trimming cut 4 bases from V and 6 bases from J; bases unmatched to any gene: 14. Germline V CDR1 and CDR2: SEHNR, FQNEAQ (reference sequence). Here the CDR3 DNA reads TGTGCCAGCAGCTCGACAGATTCTAGCGGGGGGCCGGGAAACATTCAGTACTTC. Its translation is CASSSTDSSGGPGNIQYF.

The table lists this clonotype with many counts. The chain uses TRBV15 and TRBJ2-2, with D possibly being TRBD2 (5 bases). The V and J ends lost 1 base and 5 bases respectively, with 8 bases between them. The CDR3 spans 14 residues. Per the germline V gene, CDR1 is LNHNV and CDR2 is YYDKDF (reference sequence). The CDR3 region has the DNA TGTGCCACCAGCAGAGCTACGGGGACCGGGGAGCTGTTTTTT. Residues: CATSRATGTGELFF.

This clonotype was seen many times. The CDR3 is CASTREGSSGANVLTF. CDR3 coding DNA: TGTGCCAGCACACGAGAGGGAAGCTCTGGGGCCAACGTCCTGACTTTC. The gene calls are TRBV6-5 and TRBJ2-6, with a weak D call TRBD2 (5 bases). Germline V gene lookup returns CDR1 MNHEY and CDR2 SVGAGI. This CDR3 is built from 16 residues. Trimming took 7 bases from V and 0 from J, leaving 13 bases between them.

This clonotype was seen repeatedly, ten times or more. The chain links TRBV4-1 to TRBJ1-4, with a tentative D call TRBD1 (5 bases). Germline loops: CDR1 MGHRA, CDR2 YSYEKL. V lost 6 bases to trimming and J lost 4 bases, with 9 bases between them. The CDR3 runs to 13 residues. The CDR3 spells CASRWRGNEKLFF. The CDR3 bases are TGCGCCAGCAGGTGGAGGGGTAATGAAAAACTGTTTTTT.

By share of the sample, this clonotype is medium-sized (0.01 to 0.1%). V usage is TRBV3-1 and J usage is TRBJ1-1; D is perhaps TRBD1 (5 bases). The V end was cut by 8 bases, the J end by 5 bases, with 15 bases between. Per germline, CDR1 LGHDT and CDR2 YNNKEL (reference sequence). This CDR3 has 13 residues. CDR3: CASGFGRTTEAFF. The CDR3 region has the DNA TGTGCCAGCGGCTTTGGCAGGACAACTGAAGCTTTCTTT.